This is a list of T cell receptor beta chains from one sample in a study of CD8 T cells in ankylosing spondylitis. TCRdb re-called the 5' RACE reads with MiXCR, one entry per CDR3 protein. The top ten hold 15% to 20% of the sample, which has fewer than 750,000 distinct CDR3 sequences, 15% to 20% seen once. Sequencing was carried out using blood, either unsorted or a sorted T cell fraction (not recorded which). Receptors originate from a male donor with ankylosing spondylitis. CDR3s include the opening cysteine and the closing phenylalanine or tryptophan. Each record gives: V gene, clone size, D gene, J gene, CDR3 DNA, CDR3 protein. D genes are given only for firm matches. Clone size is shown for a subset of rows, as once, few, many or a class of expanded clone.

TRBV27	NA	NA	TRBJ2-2	TGTGCCAGCAGCCCCATTGGGAACACCGGGGAGCTGTTTTTT	CASSPIGNTGELFF
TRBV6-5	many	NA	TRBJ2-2	TGTGCCAGCAGTTACCTAACACGTCCGTCCGGGGAGCTGTTTTTT	CASSYLTRPSGELFF
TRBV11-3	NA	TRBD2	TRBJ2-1	TGTGCCAGCACCCGGGACTATCGGGTTGAGCAGTTCTTC	CASTRDYRVEQFF
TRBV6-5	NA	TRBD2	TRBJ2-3	TGTGCCAGCAGTTACTCGATTGAGGAGCGGGAGGTGGGAAGGGATACGCAGTATTTT	CASSYSIEEREVGRDTQYF
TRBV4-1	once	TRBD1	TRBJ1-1	TGCGCCAGCAGCCCGTGGGGAGGGGGCAGTGGCACTGAAGCTTTCTTT	CASSPWGGGSGTEAFF
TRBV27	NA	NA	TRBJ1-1	TGTGCCAGCAGGTTGAACAGAGGAAACACTGAAGCTTTCTTT	CASRLNRGNTEAFF
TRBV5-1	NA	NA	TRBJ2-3	TGCGCCAGCAGCTCGTCCGCGACGTCCACAGATACGCAGTATTTT	CASSSSATSTDTQYF
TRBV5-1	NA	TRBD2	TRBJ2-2	TGCGCCAGCAGCTGGGGGGGACTAGCGGCCTCCACCGGGGAGCTGTTTTTT	CASSWGGLAASTGELFF
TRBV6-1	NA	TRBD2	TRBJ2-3	TGTGCCAGCAGGGGCATGACTAGCGGGGGGGAAGATACGCAGTATTTT	CASRGMTSGGEDTQYF
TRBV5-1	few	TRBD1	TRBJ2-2	TGCGCCAGCAGGCGGACAGGGGGTGCCGGGGAGCTGTTTTTT	CASRRTGGAGELFF
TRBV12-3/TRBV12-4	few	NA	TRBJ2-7	TGTGCCAGCAGTCCCGGGACCGCCCAAAGGGAGCAGTACTTC	CASSPGTAQREQYF
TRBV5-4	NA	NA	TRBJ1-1	TGTGCCAGCAGCTTACAGGGAAGGAGCACTGAAGCTTTCTTT	CASSLQGRSTEAFF
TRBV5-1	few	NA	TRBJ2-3	TGCGCCAGCAGGCAGCATCCAGGGCCGGGAGATACGCAGTATTTT	CASRQHPGPGDTQYF
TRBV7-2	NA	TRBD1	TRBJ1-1	TGTGCCAGCAGCTTAGGCGGCAGGGGGGAAGCTTTCTTT	CASSLGGRGEAFF
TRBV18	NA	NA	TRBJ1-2	TGTGCCAGCTCACCACGGCAGGAGGGCTACACCTTC	CASSPRQEGYTF
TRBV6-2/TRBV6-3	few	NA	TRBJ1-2	TGTGCCAGCAGTTTCCGGGGGAGATCTAACTATGGCTACACCTTC	CASSFRGRSNYGYTF
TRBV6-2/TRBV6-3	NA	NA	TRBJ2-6	TGTGCCAGCTCCGCCGACTCTGGGGCCAACGTCCTGACTTTC	CASSADSGANVLTF
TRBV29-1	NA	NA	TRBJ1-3	TGCAGCGTTGAGAAGATAGGCGGCACCATATATTTT	CSVEKIGGTIYF
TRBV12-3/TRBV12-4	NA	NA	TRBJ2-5	TGTGCCAGCAGTTTCAAGGCGGAGACCCAGTACTTC	CASSFKAETQYF
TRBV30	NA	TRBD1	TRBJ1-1	TGTGCCTGGAGGCTACAGGGGGGGACTGAAGCTTTCTTT	CAWRLQGGTEAFF
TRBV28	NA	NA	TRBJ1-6	TGTGCCAGCAGTTGGGGCGGGGTCCTGAATTCACCCCTCCACTTT	CASSWGGVLNSPLHF
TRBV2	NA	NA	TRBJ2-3	TGTGCCAGCAACAGGGAAACAGATACGCAGTATTTT	CASNRETDTQYF
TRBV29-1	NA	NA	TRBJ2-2	TGCAGCGTTGCGCTCCCAGGGACCGGGGAGCTGTTTTTT	CSVALPGTGELFF
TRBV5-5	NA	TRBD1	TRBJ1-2	TGTGCCAGCAGCTTGGAGTGGACAGGGGATGTTGGCTACACCTTC	CASSLEWTGDVGYTF
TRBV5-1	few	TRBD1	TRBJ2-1	TGCGCCAGCAGCTCTGGGGGACAGGAGGGTGAGCAGTTCTTC	CASSSGGQEGEQFF
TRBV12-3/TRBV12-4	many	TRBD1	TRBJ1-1	TGTGCCAGCAGCCGCGACAGGGACGGAACTGAAGCTTTCTTT	CASSRDRDGTEAFF
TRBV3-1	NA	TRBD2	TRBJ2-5	TGTGCCAGCAGCAAACATAGCGGGGGGGAAGAGACCCAGTACTTC	CASSKHSGGEETQYF
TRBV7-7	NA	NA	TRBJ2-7	TGTGCTAGCAGGGCAGACAGCCCATCCTCACGAAGAGTTTATTGGTACTTC	CASRADSPSSRRVYWYF
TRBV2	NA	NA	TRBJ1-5	TGTGCCAGCATCGGGGCGGGGGATCAGCCCCAGCATTTT	CASIGAGDQPQHF
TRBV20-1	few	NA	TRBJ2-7	TGCAGTGCTCCCTCGGGGTATGGCGAGCAGTACTTC	CSAPSGYGEQYF
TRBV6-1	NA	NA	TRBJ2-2	TGTGCCAGCAGGGGGCCTAATAGCGGGGAGCTGTTTTTT	CASRGPNSGELFF
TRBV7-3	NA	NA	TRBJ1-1	TGTGCCAGCAGCTTAATAATCCGACAGATGAACACTGAAGCTTTCTTT	CASSLIIRQMNTEAFF
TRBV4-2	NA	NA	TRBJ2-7	TGTGCCAGCAGCCCCATAGGGGCCGGACCCTACGAGCAGTACTTC	CASSPIGAGPYEQYF
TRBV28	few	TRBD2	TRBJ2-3	TGTGCCAGCGGGTTAGCGGGAGGCGGAACAGATACGCAGTATTTT	CASGLAGGGTDTQYF
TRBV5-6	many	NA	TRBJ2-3	TGTGCCAGCAGCTTGGGGGGGGGCCCGGGAGATACGCAGTATTTT	CASSLGGGPGDTQYF
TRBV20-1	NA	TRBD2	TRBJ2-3	TGCAGTGCTAGTCCCTCTAGCGGGAGGGCGGTGGATACGCAGTATTTT	CSASPSSGRAVDTQYF
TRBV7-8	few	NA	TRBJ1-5	TGTGCCAGCAGCTACGCCCAGGTGGGACAGCCCCAGCATTTT	CASSYAQVGQPQHF
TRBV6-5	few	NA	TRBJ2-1	TGTGCCAGCAGTTACTCGATTCAGCCCAACTCCTACAATGAGCAGTTCTTC	CASSYSIQPNSYNEQFF
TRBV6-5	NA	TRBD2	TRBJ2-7	TGTGCCAGCAGTTCCTCCGGGACTAGCGGCACCTACGAGCAGTACTTC	CASSSSGTSGTYEQYF
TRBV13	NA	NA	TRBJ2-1	TGTGCCAGCAGCTTAGGCGTTCAGGGGGGAGAGCAGTTCTTC	CASSLGVQGGEQFF
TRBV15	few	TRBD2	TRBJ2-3	TGTGCCACCAGCAGAGATTTAGCGGGTAGCACAGATACGCAGTATTTT	CATSRDLAGSTDTQYF
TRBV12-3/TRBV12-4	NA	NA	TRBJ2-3	TGTGCCAGCAGTTTAGCAGGGGATCAGCCAGATACGCAGTATTTT	CASSLAGDQPDTQYF
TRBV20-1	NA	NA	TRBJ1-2	TGCAGTGCTAGATCCGGGTACTATGGCTACACCTTC	CSARSGYYGYTF
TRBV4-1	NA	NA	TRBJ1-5	TGCGCCAGCAGCCAAGGTCCTCAGGCGTCAGGCAATCAGCCCCAGCATTTT	CASSQGPQASGNQPQHF
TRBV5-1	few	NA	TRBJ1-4	TGCGCCAGCACGTCGAGTGGGCGTACTAATGAAAAACTGTTTTTT	CASTSSGRTNEKLFF
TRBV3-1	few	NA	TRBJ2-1	TGTGCCAGCAGCCCCCCGAGGGGTAGCAGCTCCTACAATGAGCAGTTCTTC	CASSPPRGSSSYNEQFF
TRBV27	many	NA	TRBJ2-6	TGTGCCAGCAGCCCTTCTGGGGCCAACGTCCTGACTTTC	CASSPSGANVLTF
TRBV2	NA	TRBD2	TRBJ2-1	TGTGCCAGCAGTGAAAATTTGGCGGGGGGGCCCGATGAGCAGTTCTTC	CASSENLAGGPDEQFF
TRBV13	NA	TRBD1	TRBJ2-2	TGTGCCAGCAGCTTAGTAGGGGACAGATACACCGGGGAGCTGTTTTTT	CASSLVGDRYTGELFF
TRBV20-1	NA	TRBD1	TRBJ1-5	TGCAGTGCTAGACAATTGGGCGAGACAGGGATTCAGCCCCAGCATTTT	CSARQLGETGIQPQHF
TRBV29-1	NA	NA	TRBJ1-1	TGCAGCGTTGATCGGCAGGGCTCTGAAGCTTTCTTT	CSVDRQGSEAFF
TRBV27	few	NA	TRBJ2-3	TGTGCCAGCAGTTCATTATGGGGCTACACAGATACGCAGTATTTT	CASSSLWGYTDTQYF
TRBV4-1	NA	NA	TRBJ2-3	TGCGCCAGCAGCCCACACCGGCTGCCCGATCACACAGATACGCAGTATTTT	CASSPHRLPDHTDTQYF
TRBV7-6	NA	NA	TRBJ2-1	TGTGCCAGCAGCGGCGGGGCGACGGGCTGGGATGAGCAGTTCTTC	CASSGGATGWDEQFF
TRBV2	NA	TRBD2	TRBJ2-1	TGTGCCAGCAGTGAAGGTGGGGGGGTCTACAATGAGCAGTTCTTC	CASSEGGGVYNEQFF
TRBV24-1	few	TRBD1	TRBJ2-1	TGTGCCACCGGGTTGGACAGGGGAGCTGATGAGCAGTTCTTC	CATGLDRGADEQFF